These T cell receptor beta chains were read from a single sample in a study of shared T cell receptors in the human thymus. Measured with immunoSEQ multiplex PCR; TCRdb has only the in-frame clones, and not every one. The sample comprises under 700,000 clones, about 84% of which are singletons, and 0.013% rests with the top ten. A further study also used this sample, focusing on human thymus T cells.

The sequencing sample was made of thymocytes. Receptors originate from a boy less than two years old with a congenital heart defect. The CDR3 runs from the conserved cysteine through the conserved F or W. D genes are given only for firm matches. The size field is filled for only some rows; it gives once, few, many or a size class.

NA,13,TRBJ2-5,TRBV10-1,NA,CASSDSGKETQYF,TGCGCCAGCAGTGATTCAGGGAAGGAGACCCAGTACTTC
NA,16,TRBJ1-4,TRBV5-5,few,CASSGGAGPPNEKLFF,TGTGCCAGCAGCGGGGGGGCAGGGCCACCTAATGAAAAACTGTTTTTT
NA,12,TRBJ2-7,TRBV11-2,NA,CASSAGVYEQYF,TGTGCCAGCAGCGCCGGGGTTTACGAGCAGTACTTC
TRBD1,16,TRBJ1-2,TRBV27,NA,CASSLPKTGGSSGYTF,TGTGCCAGCAGTTTACCCAAGACAGGGGGCTCGAGTGGCTACACCTTC
TRBD2,15,TRBJ2-7,TRBV4-2,NA,CASSQGGGKGYEQYF,TGTGCCAGCAGCCAAGGGGGGGGAAAGGGGTACGAGCAGTACTTC
NA,12,TRBJ2-1,TRBV6-1,once,CASSEAGELRLF,TGTGCCAGCAGTGAAGCCGGGGAACTCAGGCTCTTC
NA,15,TRBJ2-7,TRBV6-5,NA,CASRWAGGDTYEQYF,TGTGCCAGCAGATGGGCCGGGGGAGACACCTACGAGCAGTACTTC
TRBD1,16,TRBJ2-3,TRBV5-4,NA,CASSSGRQGILDTQYF,TGTGCCAGCAGCTCCGGAAGACAGGGAATTTTAGATACGCAGTATTTT
TRBD1,14,TRBJ1-2,TRBV6-6,NA,CASSYSGTDYGYTF,TGTGCCAGCAGTTACTCCGGGACAGACTATGGCTACACCTTC
NA,19,TRBJ2-7,TRBV4-2,few,CASSQEGAQGGNPSYEQYF,TGTGCCAGCAGCCAAGAGGGGGCTCAGGGTGGGAATCCGTCCTACGAGCAGTACTTC
TRBD2,20,TRBJ2-4,TRBV19,NA,CASSLGVLAGEVWAKNIQYF,TGTGCCAGTAGCCTAGGGGTATTAGCGGGAGAAGTCTGGGCCAAAAACATTCAGTACTTC
TRBD1,13,TRBJ1-1,TRBV2,NA,CASSEDRVTEAFF,TGTGCCAGCAGTGAGGACAGGGTGACTGAAGCTTTCTTT
TRBD2,14,TRBJ2-1,TRBV29-1,NA,CSVESGHGGEGQFF,TGCAGCGTTGAAAGCGGGCACGGGGGGGAGGGGCAGTTCTTC
NA,16,TRBJ1-5,TRBV6-6,NA,CASSFRVGGLVQPQHF,TGTGCCAGCAGTTTCCGCGTGGGGGGTTTAGTTCAGCCCCAGCATTTT
TRBD2,14,TRBJ2-3,TRBV28,NA,CASSLAGGADTQYF,TGTGCCAGCAGTTTAGCGGGAGGGGCAGATACGCAGTATTTT
NA,13,TRBJ2-1,TRBV4-3,few,CASSQDLRWEQFF,TGCGCCAGCAGCCAAGATTTGCGGTGGGAGCAGTTCTTC
NA,15,TRBJ2-2,TRBV10-3,NA,CAISPQGPNTGELFF,TGTGCCATCAGCCCTCAGGGGCCGAACACCGGGGAGCTGTTTTTT
NA,14,TRBJ2-5,TRBV5-4,few,CASSHFQGQETQYF,TGTGCCAGCAGCCATTTCCAGGGTCAAGAGACCCAGTACTTC
TRBD1,17,TRBJ2-7,TRBV15,NA,CATLPEADRGVSYEQYF,TGTGCCACCTTACCCGAGGCCGACAGGGGGGTTTCCTACGAGCAGTACTTC